Presented here are 28 T cell receptor beta chains from one specimen sequenced in a study of blood T cell repertoires in COVID-19. The method was immunoSEQ multiplex PCR; TCRdb's version includes in-frame clones alone and lacks a portion of them. Of approximately 160,000 clones in the sample, roughly 86% are singletons; the top ten hold roughly 0.58%. The sequencing input was peripheral blood. These receptors all stem from a man between 60 and 75 years old with COVID-19, enrolled during active disease.

The chain links TRBV5-1 to TRBJ2-7; no clear D gene. Trimming removed 1 base at V and 3 bases at J, with 11 bases between. The germline V gene has CDR1 SGHRS and CDR2 YFSETQ. The CDR3 totals 14 residues. The CDR3 spells CASSLQVFNYEQYF. The CDR3 DNA follows: TGCGCCAGCAGCTTGCAGGTTTTCAACTACGAGCAGTACTTC.

The chain carries TRBV7-9 and TRBJ2-7, with D maybe TRBD1 (6 bases). V was shortened by 5 bases and J by 5 bases, with 16 bases between the two germline ends. This CDR3 is 14 amino acids long. Germline CDR1 reads SEHNR; CDR2 reads FQNEAQ (reference sequence). DNA of the CDR3: TGTGCCAGCAGCCTCCAACAGGGTTGGAACGAGCAGTACTTC. Protein product: CASSLQQGWNEQYF. Combining the CDR3 with reference TRBV7-9 and TRBJ2-7 gives the whole variable domain DTGVSQNPRHKITKRGQNVTFRCDPISEHNRLYWYRQTLGQGPEFLTYFQNEAQLEKSRLLSDRFSAERPKGSFSTLEIQRTEQGDSAMYLCASSLQQGWNEQYFGPGTRLTVT.

The rearrangement joins TRBV12-3 or TRBV12-4 to TRBJ1-5; D perhaps matches TRBD1 (5 bases). The CDR3 is made up of 13 amino acids. V was clipped by 7 bases and J by 4 bases, with 11 bases between them. For the CDR3, the DNA is TGTGCCAGCACCCGTCGGGGGAATCAGCCCCAGCATTTT. Translated, it gives CASTRRGNQPQHF.

The gene calls are TRBV4-3 and TRBJ2-2; TRBD1 might be the D (6 bases). Germline V CDR1 and CDR2: LGHNA, YSLEER. The CDR3 covers 16 residues. Trimming took 2 bases from V and 0 from J, leaving 10 bases between them. The DNA for the CDR3 is TGCGCCAGCAGCCAACCCGGACAGACGAACACCGGGGAGCTGTTTTTT. It codes for CASSQPGQTNTGELFF.

This chain connects TRBV7-2 to TRBJ2-3, with D perhaps matching TRBD2 (5 bases). Germline-derived CDR1 and CDR2 are SGHTA and FQGNSA. V was clipped by 2 bases and J by 8 bases, with 11 bases between them. The CDR3 consists of 13 residues. The CDR3 sequence is CASSLSEAGTQYF. The CDR3 DNA reads as TGTGCCAGCAGCTTATCTGAGGCGGGTACGCAGTATTTT.

The V and J genes are TRBV21-1 and TRBJ1-1. TRBV21-1 is a pseudogene segment. The CDR3 has 13 residues. The DNA of the CDR3 is TGTGCCAGCAGCATGGGAGAGAACACTGAAGCTTTCTTT. The encoded protein is CASSMGENTEAFF.

The chain is built from TRBV24-1 and TRBJ2-7, with 8 bases that match TRBD1. This CDR3 is 15 amino acids long. Germline V gives CDR1 KGHDR, CDR2 SFDVKD. Germline trimming cut 3 bases from V and 3 bases from J; bases unmatched to any gene: 6. The CDR3 nucleotides are TGTGCCACCAGTGATACGACAGGGGCAGGCTACGAGCAGTACTTC. Protein sequence: CATSDTTGAGYEQYF.

The gene calls are TRBV14 and TRBJ2-7; 8 bases line up with TRBD1. Trimming took 1 base from V and 12 from J; bases not matched to a gene: 8. Germline V CDR1 and CDR2: SGHDN, FVKESK. The CDR3 consists of 13 residues. The CDR3 reads CASSQVETGVRYF. In DNA, the CDR3 is TGTGCCAGCAGCCAAGTCGAGACAGGGGTTCGGTACTTC.

This rearrangement joins TRBV7-9 to TRBJ1-1, with a tentative D call TRBD1 (6 bases). CDR1 SEHNR and CDR2 FQNEAQ come from the germline V gene (reference sequence). CDR3 length equals 15 residues. V dropped 0 bases and J dropped 2 bases, with 10 bases sitting between them. In nucleotides, the CDR3 is TGTGCCAGCAGCTTAGCAGGACAGCTCAACACTGAAGCTTTCTTT. Amino acids: CASSLAGQLNTEAFF.

This rearrangement joins TRBV4-1 to TRBJ1-2; D perhaps matches TRBD1 (6 bases). V dropped 8 bases and J dropped 2 bases, with 18 bases sitting between them. This CDR3 is built from 15 residues. Per the germline V gene, CDR1 is MGHRA and CDR2 is YSYEKL. The CDR3 loop is CASRQRDTYNYGYTF. The CDR3, as DNA: TGCGCCAGCCGGCAGAGGGACACCTACAACTATGGCTACACCTTC.

The CDR3 DNA sequence: TGCGCCAGCACCGGAGACGCGAACACCGGGGAGCTGTTTTTT. Translation: CASTGDANTGELFF. The chain couples TRBV5-1 to TRBJ2-2; D is undetermined. The CDR3 loop spans 14 amino acids. Trimming removed 6 bases at V and 0 bases at J, with 9 bases between. Germline assignment: CDR1 SGHRS and CDR2 YFSETQ. The variable domain in full, with the rest retrieved from reference TRBV5-1 and TRBJ2-2, is KAGVTQTPRYLIKTRGQQVTLSCSPISGHRSVSWYQQTPGQGLQFLFEYFSETQRNKGNFPGRFSGRQFSNSRSEMNVSTLELGDSALYLCASTGDANTGELFFGEGSRLTVL.

The chain is built from TRBV12-3 or TRBV12-4 and TRBJ1-4, with 7 bases that match TRBD1. This CDR3 is built from 12 residues. The trim removed 5 bases at V and 7 bases at J, leaving 1 base unmatched. The CDR3 sequence: CASSTGVEKLFF. As DNA, the CDR3 is TGTGCCAGCAGTACAGGGGTTGAAAAACTGTTTTTT.

The chain has TRBV4-3 and TRBJ2-3, with 9 bases aligning to TRBD1. In germline, CDR1 is LGHNA, CDR2 YSLEER. Trimming cost V 1 base and J 2 bases; bases outside gene matches: 1. The CDR3 contains 15 residues. This CDR3 is CASSQGDRDTDTQYF. The CDR3 nucleotides read TGCGCCAGCAGCCAAGGGGACAGGGACACAGATACGCAGTATTTT.

V gene TRBV9 combines with J gene TRBJ1-5; D gene ambiguous. Germline V lookup: CDR1 SGDLS, CDR2 YYNGEE. This CDR3 is 13 amino acids long. The ends were cut back, 0 bases at V and 7 bases at J, with 8 bases in the middle. CDR3 DNA: TGTGCCAGCAGCGTAGGGCCCGAACAGCCCCAGCATTTT. This codes for CASSVGPEQPQHF.

The rearrangement uses TRBV24-1 and TRBJ1-1, with D tentatively TRBD1 (6 bases). The V gene's germline CDR1 is KGHDR and CDR2 SFDVKD. Trimming left V 4 bases short and J 10 bases short, with 15 bases between. The CDR3 totals 13 residues. The CDR3: CATSDRTVRGAFF. CDR3 nucleotides: TGTGCCACCAGTGACCGGACAGTGAGAGGAGCTTTCTTT.

This rearrangement joins TRBV7-9 to TRBJ1-2; the D gene is possibly TRBD1 (6 bases). The V and J ends lost 1 base and 3 bases respectively, with 12 bases between them. The germline gives CDR1 SEHNR, CDR2 FQNEAQ (reference sequence). This CDR3 has 15 amino acids. This CDR3 reads CASSLEAGVYYGYTF. The CDR3 DNA reads as TGTGCCAGCAGCTTAGAAGCAGGGGTGTACTATGGCTACACCTTC.

The chain uses TRBV7-3 and TRBJ2-1; no firm D call. The CDR3 runs 14 residues. V lost 4 bases and J 8 bases, leaving 15 bases between the germline ends. CDR1 and CDR2 (germline): SGHTA, FQGTGA. DNA of the CDR3: TGTGCCAGCAGCTCCGGTACGTCTCCCCATGAGCAGTTCTTC. Its protein product is CASSSGTSPHEQFF.

The chain has TRBV7-8 and TRBJ1-2; TRBD1 aligns across 8 bases. Germline V CDR1 and CDR2: SGHVS, FQNEAQ. This CDR3 is built from 17 residues. V shed 2 bases and J 3 bases; nucleotides not matched to a gene: 11. In DNA, the CDR3 is TGTGCCAGCAGCTTATCGGTGACAGGGGAGTTCGACTATGGCTACACCTTC. Translation: CASSLSVTGEFDYGYTF. The full variable domain, with the rest looked up from reference TRBV7-8 and TRBJ1-2, is GAGVSQSPRYKVAKRGQDVALRCDPISGHVSLFWYQQALGQGPEFLTYFQNEAQLDKSGLPSDRFFAERPEGSVSTLKIQRTQQEDSAVYLCASSLSVTGEFDYGYTFGSGTRLTVV.

CDR3 DNA: TGTGCCACCAGTGAGACCTACGGACAGCGTAACTATGGCTACACCTTC. Translation gives CATSETYGQRNYGYTF. The rearrangement links TRBV24-1 to TRBJ1-2, with a tentative D call TRBD1 (6 bases). The germline V gene encodes CDR1 KGHDR and CDR2 SFDVKD. This CDR3 contains 16 residues. V was shortened by 4 bases and J by 1 base, with 15 bases between the two germline ends.

The gene calls are TRBV7-2 and TRBJ2-1; TRBD2 might be the D (6 bases). V lost 1 base and J lost 12, with 22 bases in between. From germline, CDR1 is SGHTA and CDR2 FQGNSA. The CDR3 consists of 16 residues. The CDR3 is CASSLVLAGLPTWQFF. The CDR3 region has the DNA TGTGCCAGCAGCTTAGTCTTGGCGGGGCTCCCAACGTGGCAGTTCTTC.

This clone came up once. The chain couples TRBV7-2 to TRBJ1-4, with TRBD1 matching 7 bases. The CDR3 has 16 amino acids. Trimming took 4 bases from V and 13 from J; bases not matched to a gene: 18. The germline V gene encodes CDR1 SGHTA and CDR2 FQGNSA. The CDR3 protein is CASSSASGTVMRGLFF. The CDR3, as DNA: TGTGCCAGCAGCTCGGCCTCCGGGACAGTAATGAGGGGACTGTTTTTT.

The CDR3 bases are TGTGCCAGCTCACCGGGACAGGTTTGGACTGAAGCTTTCTTT. Its translation is CASSPGQVWTEAFF. The V call is TRBV18, the J call TRBJ1-1; 8 nucleotides match TRBD1. CDR3 length: 14 residues. V lost 3 bases, J lost 5 bases, and 5 bases stayed unmatched. The germline V gene encodes CDR1 KGHSH and CDR2 LQKENI.

The rearrangement uses TRBV18 and TRBJ2-1; 8 bases agree with TRBD1. The germline gives CDR1 KGHSH, CDR2 LQKENI. The CDR3 loop spans 14 amino acids. J lost 5 bases, V lost 5 bases, and 5 bases had no gene match. CDR3 sequence (DNA): TGTGCCAGCTCATCGGGACAGGCCCACAATGAGCAGTTCTTC. Translation gives CASSSGQAHNEQFF.

This clone has a handful of counts. The chain couples TRBV5-1 to TRBJ2-1; 7 nucleotides agree with TRBD2. The CDR3 loop spans 14 amino acids. The germline gives CDR1 SGHRS, CDR2 YFSETQ. J was trimmed by 5 bases and V by 5 bases; bases with no gene match: 7. In DNA form, the CDR3 reads TGCGCCAGCAGGGTGGGAGGGCTCAACAATGAGCAGTTCTTC. Residues: CASRVGGLNNEQFF.

V gene TRBV28 combines with J gene TRBJ2-7; a possible D gene is TRBD2 (6 bases). Trimming removed 2 bases from V and 4 bases from J, with 15 bases in between. CDR3 length: 15 amino acids. The germline V gene has CDR1 MDHEN and CDR2 SYDVKM. The CDR3 sequence is CASSLGGLGLYEQYF. The DNA of the CDR3 is TGTGCCAGCAGTTTAGGAGGGCTCGGGCTTTACGAGCAGTACTTC.

The chain has TRBV15 and TRBJ2-5, with D unresolved. The V and J ends lost 1 base and 4 bases respectively, with 13 bases between them. The CDR3 totals 15 residues. The germline V gene encodes CDR1 LNHNV and CDR2 YYDKDF (reference sequence). CDR3 DNA sequence: TGTGCCACCAGCAGAGGTCAGCGCTCGGGAGAGACCCAGTACTTC. The encoded protein is CATSRGQRSGETQYF.

This chain uses TRBV13 with TRBJ2-7, with 9 bases identical to TRBD1. Germline V gives CDR1 PRHDT, CDR2 FYEKMQ (reference sequence). V gave up 1 base and J gave up 7 bases; unmatched junction bases: 5. This CDR3 spans 14 amino acids. The CDR3 bases are TGTGCCAGCAGCTTAGCACAGGGGGCGCGGGAGCAGTACTTC. Its protein product is CASSLAQGAREQYF.

This clone was recorded a few times. The V call is TRBV12-5, the J call TRBJ2-2, with a possible D match to TRBD1 (5 bases). The V end was cut by 1 base, the J end by 9 bases, with 6 bases between. The CDR3 has 12 residues. Germline V gene data show CDR1 as LGHNT and CDR2 as FRNRAP. The CDR3 DNA sequence: TGTGCTAGTGGTTTGGAGGGGAGGGAGCTGTTTTTT. It specifies CASGLEGRELFF.